This T cell receptor (beta chain) was captured in a study of tumor-infiltrating lymphocytes in primary liver carcinoma. Starting from around 500 ng of total RNA, TCR beta cDNA was produced with a primer in the constant region. Libraries covering TCR beta were generated through three nested multiplex PCR rounds (using a slightly modified ARM-PCR). Two initial PCR rounds of about 11 cycles each paired TRBV1-TRBV30 forward primers with a C-beta reverse primer. TCRdb re-called the multiplex PCR reads with MiXCR, one entry per CDR3 protein. Of 180,000 or so distinct CDR3 sequences in the sample, roughly three fifths are singletons; the top ten hold around three quarters. Alongside blood RNA obtained from unsorted whole blood, germline DNA was also extracted. The junction had 9 bases not matched to a gene; V was cut back by 3 bases and J by 5 bases. This CDR3 is 16 amino acids long. Germline V gene lookup returns CDR1 MNHEY and CDR2 SVGAGI.

This chain connects TRBV6-5 to TRBJ2-1; TRBD1 matches 8 bases. This clonotype was sampled from a man aged 35 to 55 with primary liver carcinoma and hepatitis B virus infection. The material sequenced was peripheral blood. Here the CDR3 DNA reads TGTGCCAGCAGTTATTTACAGGGGGTCCGAAACAATGAGCAGTTCTTC. As protein: CASSYLQGVRNNEQFF.